Below, one T cell receptor beta chain is given with its context. The target antigen is unknown. Primers included in the PCR were 60 Vbeta and 13 Jbeta primers. Sequenced by immunoSEQ multiplex PCR; TCRdb stores in-frame clones only, minus some. The sample holds about 160,000 clones, about 85% seen once. These data originate in a study of cytomegalovirus exposure and HLA in healthy donors. Healthy people donating bone marrow made up the donors. The study's findings and limits: Accounts indicate the classifier identified cytomegalovirus status with strong specificity and sensitivity. Associated with cytomegalovirus, according to the listing, were 150 to 200 TCR beta chains.

The TCR sequence derives from a male donor in good health and CMV-seropositive. Sequenced input: PBMCs.

The CDR3 loop reads CASSVTGHQNSPLHF. CDR3 coding DNA: TGTGCCAGCAGCGTGACGGGACACCAGAATTCACCCCTCCACTTT. The gene calls are TRBV9 and TRBJ1-6; a possible D gene is TRBD1 (6 bases). The CDR3 consists of 15 residues. V shed 2 bases and J shed 7 bases, with 13 bases lying between them. The germline V gene has CDR1 SGDLS and CDR2 YYNGEE.